A single sample gave rise to the 28 T cell receptor beta chains below, sequenced in a study of cytomegalovirus exposure and HLA in healthy donors. In the PCR, 60 Vbeta and 13 Jbeta primers were used. Measured with immunoSEQ multiplex PCR; TCRdb has only the in-frame clones, and not every one. The sample yields more than 85,000 clones, about two thirds seen once. The source material was PBMCs. The receptors derive from a female donor in good health and CMV-seronegative.

CDR3 bases: TGTGCCAGCAGCCCTCGCCCTTACAGCTACGAGCAGTACTTC. Amino acids: CASSPRPYSYEQYF. The J gene is TRBJ2-7, the V gene TRBV11-3; D unclear. The CDR3 is 14 residues long. CDR1 SGHNT and CDR2 YENEEA come from the germline V gene. V lost 5 bases and J 3 bases, leaving 14 bases between the germline ends. The entire variable domain, with the rest obtained from reference TRBV11-3 and TRBJ2-7, is as follows: EAGVVQSPRYKIIEKKQPVAFWCNPISGHNTLYWYLQNLGQGPELLIRYENEEAVDDSQLPKDRFSAERLKGVDSTLKIQPAELGDSAVYLCASSPRPYSYEQYFGPGTRLTVT.

The J gene is TRBJ2-2, the V gene TRBV19, with 7 positions matching TRBD2. V dropped 5 bases and J dropped 3; count of bases not matched to a gene: 12. This CDR3 spans 17 amino acids. Per the germline V gene, CDR1 is LNHDA and CDR2 is SQIVND (reference sequence). The CDR3 loop reads CASSFVWAGVYTGELFF. CDR3 DNA: TGTGCCAGTAGTTTTGTTTGGGCGGGGGTATACACCGGGGAGCTGTTTTTT.

This chain links TRBV4-3 with TRBJ2-1, with 9 bases identical to TRBD2. Trimming at V came to 0 bases and at J to 5 bases, leaving 8 bases not matched to a gene. The CDR3 extends over 17 amino acids. The germline CDR1 and CDR2 sequences are LGHNA and YSLEER. The CDR3 DNA reads as TGCGCCAGCAGCCAAGATCCGGGCGGGGGGGGGAACAATGAGCAGTTCTTC. Its translation: CASSQDPGGGGNNEQFF.

With respect to this clone: Its ends do not fully match the called genes, so a read error is possible. The chain has TRBV7-7 and TRBJ2-2; TRBD1 agrees at 9 bases. Germline CDR1 SSHAT, CDR2 FNYEAQ (reference sequence). The CDR3 runs to 15 residues. The chain's CDR3 is CASSLATGGPGELFF. CDR3 coding DNA: TGTGCTAGCAGCTTAGCGACAGGGGGTCCCGGGGAGCTGTTTTTT.

The chain combines TRBV7-3 with TRBJ1-2; TRBD1 agrees at 8 bases. The CDR3 is 13 amino acids. Germline CDR1 and CDR2: SGHTA and FQGTGA. J was trimmed by 7 bases and V by 5 bases; bases with no gene match: 6. The CDR3 DNA sequence: TGTGCCAGCAGCCTTGGACAGGGTGCTGGCTACACCTTC. Amino acid sequence: CASSLGQGAGYTF.

This clone appeared once. V and J are TRBV12-5 and TRBJ2-1, with 8 bases aligning to TRBD2. The V segment lost 2 bases and the J segment 6 bases; nucleotides outside the gene matches: 12. Germline assignment: CDR1 LGHNT and CDR2 FRNRAP. The CDR3 sequence is 17 residues long. The DNA of the CDR3 is TGTGCTAGTGGTTTGTCCCCTTGGAGCGGGAGTGCCAATGAGCAGTTCTTC. Its translation: CASGLSPWSGSANEQFF.

This clone was observed a few times. The DNA for the CDR3 is TGTGCCAGCAGCTCTCTCGCGGGCTTAGAGACCCAGTACTTC. The encoded protein is CASSSLAGLETQYF. The chain uses TRBV5-4 and TRBJ2-5, with a weak D call TRBD2 (5 bases). CDR1 SGHNT and CDR2 YYREEE come from the germline V gene (reference sequence). Deletions cut 3 bases from V and 4 bases from J, with 13 bases between. CDR3 size: 14 residues.

V gene TRBV14 combines with J gene TRBJ2-2; D is uncertain. Trimming took 0 bases from V and 15 from J, leaving 14 bases between them. Germline V lookup: CDR1 SGHDN, CDR2 FVKESK. The CDR3 runs 13 residues. The CDR3 DNA sequence: TGTGCCAGCAGCCAAGATGAGGAACTAAAGGTGTTTTTT. It encodes CASSQDEELKVFF.

The J gene is TRBJ2-5, the V gene TRBV15; the match to TRBD1 covers 7 bases. This CDR3 is 17 amino acids long. With 1 base clipped from V and 5 bases from J, the junction kept 13 bases outside the gene matches. In germline, CDR1 is LNHNV, CDR2 YYDKDF (reference sequence). The CDR3 nucleotides are TGTGCCACCAGCAGAGGGCCGAGACAGGGAAGGTGGGAGACCCAGTACTTC. Its translation is CATSRGPRQGRWETQYF.

The V and J genes are TRBV6-1 and TRBJ1-4, with 9 nucleotides matching TRBD1. Germline V gene sequence: CDR1 MNHNS, CDR2 SASEGT. The length of the CDR3 is 17 residues. V gave up 2 bases and J gave up 3 bases; unmatched junction bases: 7. This chain's CDR3 is CASSESLQGAPNEKLFF. The CDR3 nucleotides read TGTGCCAGCAGTGAATCGTTACAGGGGGCGCCTAATGAAAAACTGTTTTTT.

The rearrangement joins TRBV15 to TRBJ1-4; TRBD1 might be the D (5 bases). The V end lost 0 bases, the J end lost 13 bases, and 9 bases lay between the germline ends. The germline V gene encodes CDR1 LNHNV and CDR2 YYDKDF (reference sequence). The CDR3 extends over 12 amino acids. The DNA of the CDR3 is TGTGCCACCAGCAGAGATGTGGGGGGACTGTTTTTT. Translation: CATSRDVGGLFF.

This clone appeared a few times. The chain joins TRBV5-6 to TRBJ1-5; D remains unclear. There are 15 residues in the CDR3. CDR1 is SGHDT, CDR2 YYEEEE, per germline. V shed 0 bases and J shed 2 bases, with 9 bases lying between them. This CDR3 reads CASSLAGFGNQPQHF. The CDR3, as DNA: TGTGCCAGCAGCTTGGCGGGATTCGGCAATCAGCCCCAGCATTTT.

V usage is TRBV29-1 and J usage is TRBJ2-3; D is possibly TRBD1 (5 bases). Per the germline V gene, CDR1 is SQVTM and CDR2 is ANQGSEA. This CDR3 region has 14 residues. Trimming pared 5 bases from V and 1 base from J, leaving 13 bases between. CDR3 sequence (DNA): TGCAGCGTTATTGGGGCCTTTGGCACAGATACGCAGTATTTT. Protein: CSVIGAFGTDTQYF.

This clone was seen only a few times. V is TRBV6-5 and J is TRBJ2-5; a possible D gene is TRBD2 (6 bases). With 3 bases removed from V and 2 bases from J, the gap between germline ends came to 7 bases. The CDR3 has 13 residues. CDR1 and CDR2 (germline): MNHEY, SVGAGI. CDR3 loop: CASSYSGQETQYF. The CDR3 DNA sequence: TGTGCCAGCAGTTATAGCGGACAAGAGACCCAGTACTTC.

V is TRBV10-3 and J is TRBJ2-7; no clear D. The CDR3 is 14 amino acids. Looked up from germline, CDR1 is ENHRY and CDR2 is SYGVKD. The V end was cut by 4 bases, the J end by 2 bases, with 12 bases between. CDR3 nucleotide sequence: TGTGCCATCAGTGTGGGTCAGCGCCCCTACGAGCAGTACTTC. It specifies CAISVGQRPYEQYF.

This sequence joins TRBV28 and TRBJ1-4; possibly TRBD1 for D (6 bases). Trimming left V 5 bases short and J 7 bases short, with 17 bases between. The CDR3 is 15 amino acids. CDR1 is MDHEN and CDR2 is SYDVKM in the germline V gene. The CDR3 protein is CASSPPNREGEKLFF. The CDR3 DNA sequence: TGTGCCAGCAGTCCCCCCAACAGGGAGGGTGAAAAACTGTTTTTT.

The DNA of the CDR3 is TGCGCCAGCAGCCAAGATATTAGGACAGTTCCGAGCTACGAGCAGTACTTC. It yields the protein CASSQDIRTVPSYEQYF. The chain couples TRBV4-1 to TRBJ2-7; TRBD1 is a possible D gene (6 bases). Germline CDR1 and CDR2: MGHRA and YSYEKL. The CDR3 loop spans 17 amino acids. Between the trimmed V and J ends, which lost 0 bases and 3 bases, there was a span of 18 bases.

This clone was seen a handful of times. The genes are TRBV5-5 and TRBJ2-6; no clear D gene. Trimming removed 3 bases from V and 0 bases from J, with 10 bases in between. Germline CDR1 is SGHKS and CDR2 is YYEKEE (reference sequence). The CDR3 spans 16 residues. CDR3 sequence reads: CASSSLKSSGANVLTF. The CDR3 DNA reads as TGTGCCAGCAGCTCCTTAAAATCCTCTGGGGCCAACGTCCTGACTTTC.

This clone was recorded a few times. The V call is TRBV5-4, the J call TRBJ2-1; the match to TRBD2 covers 14 bases. The CDR3 has 16 residues. With 4 bases clipped from V and 7 bases from J, the junction kept 7 bases outside the gene matches. CDR1 SGHNT and CDR2 YYREEE come from the germline V gene (reference sequence). CDR3: CASSTGTSGSWNEQFF. The CDR3 DNA reads as TGTGCCAGCAGCACCGGGACTAGCGGGAGTTGGAATGAGCAGTTCTTC.

The genes are TRBV4-3 and TRBJ2-3, with 13 positions matching TRBD2. This CDR3 comprises 16 residues. Germline V gene data show CDR1 as LGHNA and CDR2 as YSLEER. The V gene end was trimmed by 0 bases and the J gene end by 6 bases; junction bases not matched to a gene: 3. The DNA of the CDR3 is TGCGCCAGCAGCCAAGAACTAGCGGGGGGGCCCGATACGCAGTATTTT. The encoded protein is CASSQELAGGPDTQYF.

In this sample, this clone turned up once. The chain has TRBV7-8 and TRBJ2-5; possible D gene TRBD2, 5 bases. The ends were cut back, 5 bases at V and 5 bases at J, with 18 bases in the middle. The CDR3 has 15 amino acids. From germline, CDR1 is SGHVS and CDR2 FQNEAQ. CDR3: CASSPLTRPSETQYF. CDR3 nucleotides: TGTGCCAGCAGCCCCCTAACTAGACCAAGTGAGACCCAGTACTTC.

The CDR3 loop is CASTRGGVQETQYF. CDR3 coding DNA: TGTGCCAGCACCCGCGGGGGGGTCCAAGAGACCCAGTACTTC. V gene TRBV9 combines with J gene TRBJ2-5; 9 positions match TRBD2. J was trimmed by 1 base and V by 6 bases; bases with no gene match: 4. The CDR3 spans 14 residues. Germline assignment: CDR1 SGDLS and CDR2 YYNGEE.

Only one count was recorded for this clone. The V gene is TRBV4-1, the J gene TRBJ2-1, with D perhaps matching TRBD2 (6 bases). V lost 1 base to trimming and J lost 0 bases, with 10 bases between them. The CDR3 consists of 16 residues. Germline CDR1 reads MGHRA; CDR2 reads YSYEKL. The CDR3 DNA reads as TGCGCCAGCAGCCAAGGGAGGGCGAGCTCCTACAATGAGCAGTTCTTC. Amino acids: CASSQGRASSYNEQFF.

The chain combines TRBV6-1 with TRBJ2-3; 11 bases are a match to TRBD2. From germline, CDR1 is MNHNS and CDR2 SASEGT. Trimming cost V 3 bases and J 2 bases; bases outside gene matches: 7. The CDR3 has 17 residues. CDR3 DNA: TGTGCCAGCAGTGATTTAGCGGGAGGGCCCCACACAGATACGCAGTATTTT. Translated: CASSDLAGGPHTDTQYF.

This rearrangement joins TRBV19 to TRBJ1-5; weak D call: TRBD1 (5 bases). This CDR3 spans 14 amino acids. The germline V gene encodes CDR1 LNHDA and CDR2 SQIVND (reference sequence). Trimming removed 6 bases at V and 2 bases at J, with 11 bases between. The CDR3 reads CASSWPGGNQPQHF. DNA for the CDR3: TGTGCCAGTAGCTGGCCGGGGGGCAATCAGCCCCAGCATTTT.

The chain combines TRBV5-4 with TRBJ2-3; D gene unclear. Trimming took 1 base from V and 1 from J, leaving 10 bases between them. Germline V CDR1 and CDR2: SGHNT, YYREEE (reference sequence). The CDR3 totals 15 residues. The CDR3 DNA sequence: TGTGCCAGCAGCTTGTTACAGCTCCGCACAGATACGCAGTATTTT. Amino acids: CASSLLQLRTDTQYF.

J is TRBJ1-1 and V is TRBV5-1, with unresolved D. The CDR3 extends over 11 amino acids. With 9 bases removed from V and 0 bases from J, the gap between germline ends came to 6 bases. Germline V lookup: CDR1 SGHRS, CDR2 YFSETQ. In DNA, the CDR3 is TGCGCCACGCGGATGAACACTGAAGCTTTCTTT. Translation: CATRMNTEAFF.

The chain recombines TRBV7-8 with TRBJ1-1; 9 bases line up with TRBD1. The CDR3 extends over 14 amino acids. The J segment lost 7 bases and the V segment lost 5 bases, leaving 8 bases of the junction unmatched. Germline V gives CDR1 SGHVS, CDR2 FQNEAQ. The CDR3 DNA reads TGTGCCAGCAGCCCAAGGGACAGGGCGAGTGAAGCTTTCTTT. Its translation is CASSPRDRASEAFF.